Listed here is a single T cell receptor beta chain. Its cognate antigen has yet to be identified. Per-nucleotide qualities are absent, and no much larger clonotype sits a single base away. CD8 naive samples consisted of CD45RO-negative cells that were positively selected for CCR7, yielding a CD45RA+CCR7+ population without TemRA cells. Donors were healthy HIV-negative adults with no recently reported acute infections or vaccinations. Every donor was a Caucasian adult living in Nashville, Tennessee, USA. Blood was obtained by leukapheresis, after which PBMCs were separated by Ficoll-Histopaque density gradient centrifugation and cryopreserved in liquid nitrogen vapor phase. Purity and quantity of every magnetically sorted T cell population were checked by analytical flow cytometry. From each sorted fraction, genomic DNA was isolated and quantified by UV absorbance on a Nanodrop 2000c. There are 14 amino acids in the CDR3, from cysteine to phenylalanine inclusive. The retained sequence is limited to the CDR3, 42 bases, with the frame set at the first base. The germline V gene supplies CDR1 SGDLS and CDR2 YYNGEE. The V end loses 3 bases and the J end loses 2 bases, and a stretch of 9 bases separates them.

The sample is drawn from a study of shared clonotypes between healthy human individuals (dated by TCRdb to 2018 to 2020). At the level of the whole study: A couple of women and three men aged 18 to 49 years were included in the cohort. Leukapheresis yielded between about 0.8 and 8.9 billion PBMCs per donor. To estimate repertoire size and how much clonotypes are shared between individuals, the study performed deep sequencing of blood TCR repertoires from 4 to 6 healthy adults. For each donor, three plates each were used for CD4 naive and CD4 memory, two plates were used for CD8 naive, and one plate was used for CD8 memory. To increase sequencing depth and limit assay-specific biases, different laboratories used diverse techniques to prepare libraries and sequence TCR repertoires. The paper's findings and limits, for the study overall: When several donors were compared, the shared fraction of clonotypes was around 5% for naive CD4, 3% to 4% for naive CD8, roughly 2.5% for memory CD4, and approximately 0.4% for memory CD8. Compared with non-shared clonotypes, clonotypes shared by all four sorted-subset donors had higher generation probabilities. Rarefaction of sorted-subset datasets indicated incomplete sequencing despite the large sequencing depth. Sampling was limited to blood, and TCR repertoires in tissue likely differ from TCR repertoires in blood. Naive subsets generally had larger estimated clonotype richness than memory subsets. Because the study included only a small number of donors, the genetic and exposure-history diversity represented was limited. Pairwise subsampling led to the expectation that sequencing depth would affect the degree of clonotype sharing among donors.

Using the deep immunoSEQ assay, multiplex PCR amplified TCR CDR3 regions from genomic DNA. Genomic DNA extracted from each cell subset was distributed evenly over all wells of several immunoSEQ 96-well plates, and each plate served as one replicate. For sorted subsets, roughly 200 ng of genomic DNA, equivalent to around 29,000 T cell genomes, went into each replicate PCR. Purified libraries were measured with a Qubit 3.0 fluorometer, size-checked on a Bioanalyzer 2100, and measured again with the KAPA Library Quantification kit. Each immunoSEQ 96-well plate was sequenced on its own single-read 150-cycle Illumina NextSeq 550 flow cell. Under the source paper's analysis protocol: Because only junctional sequences without quality scores were contained in the immunoSEQ output, filtering matching that applied to full-length reads could not be performed. To assign V/J genes and CDR3, sequences were annotated using PyIR, a Python wrapper for IgBLAST v1.9, with IMGT germline references. Reads were removed for weak V/J assignments (E-value above 1e-6), missing CDR3, stop codons, out-of-frame junctions, or ambiguous translated residues. V3J clonotypes were defined as sequences sharing an identical inferred V gene, J gene, and CDR3 amino acid sequence. Percentage overlap between repertoires was computed as shared unique clonotypes divided by the size of the smaller repertoire. Repertoire richness was assessed with RTK rarefaction, the Chao1 estimator, and Recon v2.1 estimates of unobserved clonotypes. OLGA was used to compute generation probabilities for all TCRbeta clonotypes that the gDNA method yielded from a handful of donors. TCRdb retrieved this table from immuneACCESS and kept in-frame rearrangements only. Not all clones are present; in checked studies, unresolved V genes account for under half, and no reason is known for the remainder. The DNA gave D and trimming, while V, J and clone size come from that table. The sample table holds some 2 million clones, of which roughly 95% were seen once. The biggest ten clones account for roughly 1.2% of the sample.

The rearranged segments are TRBV9 and TRBJ1-5; the D segment cannot be called with confidence. This TCR was sampled from a man aged 18-30 years in good health. The sample was naive CD8+ T cells sorted from blood. In the paper's terms, the cell subset or site label means: CD45RA+CCR7+. The CDR3 has the sequence CASSAEGGNQPQHF. The DNA sequence is as follows: TGTGCCAGCAGCGCAGAGGGTGGCAATCAGCCCCAGCATTTT. This CDR3, with the reference TRBV9 and TRBJ1-5 proteins standing in past its ends, gives the full variable domain DSGVTQTPKHLITATGQRVTLRCSPRSGDLSVYWYQQSLDQGLQFLIQYYNGEERAKGNILERFSAQQFPDLHSELNLSSLELGDSALYFCASSAEGGNQPQHFGDGTRLSIL.